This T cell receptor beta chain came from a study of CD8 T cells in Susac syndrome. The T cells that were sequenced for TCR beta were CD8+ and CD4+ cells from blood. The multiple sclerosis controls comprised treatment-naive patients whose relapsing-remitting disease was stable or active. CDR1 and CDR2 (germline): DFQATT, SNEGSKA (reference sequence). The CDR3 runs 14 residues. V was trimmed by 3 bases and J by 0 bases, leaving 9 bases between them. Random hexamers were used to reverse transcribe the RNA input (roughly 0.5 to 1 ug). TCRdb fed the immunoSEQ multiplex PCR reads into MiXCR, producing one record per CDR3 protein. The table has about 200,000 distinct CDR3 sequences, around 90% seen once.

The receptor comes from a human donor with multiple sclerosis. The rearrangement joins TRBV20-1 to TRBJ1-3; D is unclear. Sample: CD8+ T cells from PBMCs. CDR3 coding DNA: TGCAGTGCTAGGCGGATGGGCTCTGGAAACACCATATATTTT. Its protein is CSARRMGSGNTIYF.